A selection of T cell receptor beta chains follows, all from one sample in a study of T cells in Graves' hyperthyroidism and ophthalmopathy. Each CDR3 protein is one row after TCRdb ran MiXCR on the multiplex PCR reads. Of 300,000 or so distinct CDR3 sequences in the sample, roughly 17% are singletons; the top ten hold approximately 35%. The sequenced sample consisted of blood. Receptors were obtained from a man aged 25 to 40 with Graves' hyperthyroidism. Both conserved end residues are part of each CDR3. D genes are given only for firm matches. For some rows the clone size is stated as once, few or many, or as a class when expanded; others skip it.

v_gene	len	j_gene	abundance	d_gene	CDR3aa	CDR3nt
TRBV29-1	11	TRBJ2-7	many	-	CSVLLTYEQYF	TGCAGCGTTCTTTTAACCTACGAGCAGTACTTC
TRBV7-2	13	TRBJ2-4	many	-	CASSLPTRIIQYF	TGTGCCAGCAGCTTACCGACTAGAATCATTCAGTACTTC
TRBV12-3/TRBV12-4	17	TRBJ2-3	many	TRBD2	CASSFSTSGSPTDTQYF	TGTGCCAGCAGTTTTTCGACTAGCGGGAGTCCCACAGATACGCAGTATTTT
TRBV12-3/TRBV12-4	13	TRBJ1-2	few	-	CASSLFSHYGYTF	TGTGCCAGCAGTTTATTCTCACACTATGGCTACACCTTC
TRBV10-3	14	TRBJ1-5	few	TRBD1	CAISGQGHNQPQHF	TGTGCCATCAGCGGACAGGGTCACAATCAGCCCCAGCATTTT
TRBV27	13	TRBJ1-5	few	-	CASSLAGPQPQHF	TGTGCCAGCAGTCTCGCGGGCCCTCAGCCCCAGCATTTT
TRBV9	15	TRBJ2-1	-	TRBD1	CASSQLGQGFNEQFF	TGTGCCAGCAGCCAACTGGGACAGGGGTTCAATGAGCAGTTCTTC
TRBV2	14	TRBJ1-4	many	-	CASSRDGYSEKLFF	TGTGCCAGCAGCCGGGATGGTTATTCTGAAAAACTGTTTTTT
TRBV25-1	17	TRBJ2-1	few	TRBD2	CATMGLAGEGEINEQFF	TGTGCCACCATGGGACTAGCGGGAGAGGGAGAGATCAATGAGCAGTTCTTC
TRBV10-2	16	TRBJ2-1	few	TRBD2	CASNWGSGPLRDEQFF	TGCGCCAGTAACTGGGGTAGCGGGCCTCTTAGGGATGAGCAGTTCTTC
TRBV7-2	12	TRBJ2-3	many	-	CASSPYSDTQYF	TGTGCCAGCAGCCCTTACTCCGATACGCAGTATTTT
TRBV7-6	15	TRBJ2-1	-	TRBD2	CASSLGAGVVNEQFF	TGTGCCAGCAGCTTAGGGGCGGGAGTAGTCAATGAGCAGTTCTTC
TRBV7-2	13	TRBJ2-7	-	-	CASSLSHQGEQYF	TGTGCCAGCAGCTTAAGTCATCAAGGCGAGCAGTACTTC
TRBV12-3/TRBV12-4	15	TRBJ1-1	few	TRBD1	CASRGQGLMNTEAFF	TGTGCCAGCAGGGGACAGGGCCTCATGAACACTGAAGCTTTCTTT
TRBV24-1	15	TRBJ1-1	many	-	CATSDSGGGNTEAFF	TGTGCCACCAGTGATTCCGGGGGAGGGAACACTGAAGCTTTCTTT
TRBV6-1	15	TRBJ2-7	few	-	CASSTKVWGDHEQYF	TGTGCCAGCAGCACCAAGGTATGGGGAGACCACGAGCAGTACTTC
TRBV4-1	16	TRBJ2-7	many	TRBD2	CASSQGTLAGVDEQYF	TGCGCCAGCAGCCAGGGGACCTTAGCGGGAGTGGACGAGCAGTACTTC
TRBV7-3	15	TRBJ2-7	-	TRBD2	CASSRGAGGRYEQYF	TGTGCCAGCAGCCGGGGAGCGGGAGGGCGCTACGAGCAGTACTTC
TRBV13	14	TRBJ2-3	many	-	CASSLGTYTDTQYF	TGTGCCAGCAGCTTAGGGACCTACACAGATACGCAGTATTTT
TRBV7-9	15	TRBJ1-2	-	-	CASSLDSFQGYGYTF	TGTGCCAGCAGCTTAGATTCGTTTCAGGGTTACGGCTACACCTTC
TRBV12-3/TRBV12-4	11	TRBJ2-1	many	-	CATAKVNEQFF	TGTGCCACGGCCAAAGTCAATGAGCAGTTCTTC
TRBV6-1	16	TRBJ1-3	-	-	CASSTQRASSGNTIYF	TGTGCCAGCAGTACACAAAGGGCCAGCTCTGGAAACACCATATATTTT
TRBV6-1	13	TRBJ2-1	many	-	CASSSSTGNEQFF	TGTGCCAGCAGTTCTAGCACCGGGAATGAGCAGTTCTTC
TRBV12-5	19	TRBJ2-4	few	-	CASGLVLTLAALAKNIQYF	TGTGCTAGTGGTTTGGTACTTACATTAGCGGCACTAGCCAAAAACATTCAGTACTTC
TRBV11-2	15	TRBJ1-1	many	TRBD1	CASSSRPQGAGEAFF	TGTGCCAGCAGCTCCCGACCCCAGGGGGCAGGGGAAGCTTTCTTT
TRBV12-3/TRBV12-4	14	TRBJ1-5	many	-	CASSLRGSNQPQHF	TGTGCCAGCAGTTTAAGGGGAAGCAATCAGCCCCAGCATTTT
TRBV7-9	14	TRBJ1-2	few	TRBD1	CASSLYTTGEGYTF	TGTGCCAGCAGCTTATATACGACAGGGGAAGGCTACACCTTC
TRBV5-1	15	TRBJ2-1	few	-	CASSSTALMDNEQFF	TGCGCCAGCAGCTCAACAGCGTTGATGGACAATGAGCAGTTCTTC
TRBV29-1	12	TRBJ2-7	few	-	CSVAGQAYEQYF	TGCAGCGTAGCGGGACAAGCCTACGAGCAGTACTTC
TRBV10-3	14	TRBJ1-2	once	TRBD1	CAVSLQGAGYGYTF	TGTGCCGTCAGCTTACAGGGGGCCGGCTATGGCTACACCTTC
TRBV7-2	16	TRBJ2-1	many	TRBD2	CASSLASGNRMREQFF	TGTGCCAGCAGCTTAGCCAGCGGGAACCGAATGCGCGAGCAGTTCTTC
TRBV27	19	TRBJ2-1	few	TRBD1	CASSFTWVEWQGVQNEQFF	TGTGCCAGCAGTTTTACGTGGGTGGAATGGCAGGGGGTTCAGAATGAGCAGTTCTTC
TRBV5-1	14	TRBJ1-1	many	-	CASSLAGANTEAFF	TGCGCCAGCAGCTTAGCGGGAGCGAACACTGAAGCTTTCTTT
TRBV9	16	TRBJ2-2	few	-	CASSVDDGSYTRELFF	TGTGCCAGCAGCGTAGACGACGGGAGCTACACCAGGGAGCTGTTTTTT
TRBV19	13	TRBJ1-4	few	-	CASTVRGNEKLFF	TGTGCCAGTACGGTACGGGGGAATGAAAAACTGTTTTTT
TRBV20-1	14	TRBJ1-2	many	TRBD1	CSTNTDRGNYGYTF	TGCAGTACCAATACGGACAGGGGGAACTATGGCTACACCTTC
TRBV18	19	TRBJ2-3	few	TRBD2	CASSPVSGRMWNGTDTQYF	TGTGCCAGCTCACCAGTTAGCGGGAGGATGTGGAACGGCACAGATACGCAGTATTTT
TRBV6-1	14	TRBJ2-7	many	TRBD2	CASKAGVNSYEQYF	TGTGCCAGCAAAGCGGGAGTGAATTCCTACGAGCAGTACTTC
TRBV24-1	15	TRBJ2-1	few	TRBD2	CATSYSGTVGNEQFF	TGTGCCACCAGCTATAGCGGGACTGTTGGAAATGAGCAGTTCTTC
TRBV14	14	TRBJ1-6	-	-	CASSQAGSYSPLHF	TGTGCCAGCAGCCAGGCAGGGTCGTATTCACCCCTCCACTTT